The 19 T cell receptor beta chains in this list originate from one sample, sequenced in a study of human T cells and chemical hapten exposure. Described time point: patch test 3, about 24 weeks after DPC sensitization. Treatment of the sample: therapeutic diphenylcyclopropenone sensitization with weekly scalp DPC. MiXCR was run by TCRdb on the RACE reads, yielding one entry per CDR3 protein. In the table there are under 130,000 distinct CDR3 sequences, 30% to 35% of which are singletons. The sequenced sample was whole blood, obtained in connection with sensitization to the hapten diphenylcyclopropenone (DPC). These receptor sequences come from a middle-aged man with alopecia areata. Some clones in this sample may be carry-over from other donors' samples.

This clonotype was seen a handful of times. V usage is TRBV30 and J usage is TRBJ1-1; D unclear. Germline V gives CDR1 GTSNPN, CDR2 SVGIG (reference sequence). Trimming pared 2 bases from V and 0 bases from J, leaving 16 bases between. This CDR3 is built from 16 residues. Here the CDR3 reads CAWSSVAMSMNTEAFF. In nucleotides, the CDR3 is TGTGCCTGGAGTTCGGTGGCAATGAGCATGAACACTGAAGCTTTCTTT.

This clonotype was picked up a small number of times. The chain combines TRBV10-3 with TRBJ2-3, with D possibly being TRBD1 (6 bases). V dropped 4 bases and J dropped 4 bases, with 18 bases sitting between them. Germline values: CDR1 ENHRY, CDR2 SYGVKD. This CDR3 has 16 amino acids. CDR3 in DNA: TGTGCCATCAGTGGAGGAACAGGGAGAGGGGCAGATACGCAGTATTTT. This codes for CAISGGTGRGADTQYF.

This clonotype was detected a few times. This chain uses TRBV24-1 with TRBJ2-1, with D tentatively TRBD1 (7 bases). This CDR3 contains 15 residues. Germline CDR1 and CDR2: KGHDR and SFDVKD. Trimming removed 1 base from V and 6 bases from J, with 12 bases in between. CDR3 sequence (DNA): TGTGCCACCAGTGATTTCAACAGGGGAGGCAATGAGCAGTTCTTC. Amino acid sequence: CATSDFNRGGNEQFF.

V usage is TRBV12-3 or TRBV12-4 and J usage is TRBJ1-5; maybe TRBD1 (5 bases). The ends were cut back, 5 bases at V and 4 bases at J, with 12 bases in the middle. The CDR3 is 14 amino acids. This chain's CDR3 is CASSPPGVNQPQHF. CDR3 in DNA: TGTGCCAGCAGTCCGCCGGGGGTGAATCAGCCCCAGCATTTT.

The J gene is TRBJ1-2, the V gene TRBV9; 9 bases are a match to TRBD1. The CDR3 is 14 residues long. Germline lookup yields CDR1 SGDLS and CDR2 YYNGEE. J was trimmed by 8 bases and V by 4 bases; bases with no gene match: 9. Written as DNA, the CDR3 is TGTGCCAGCAGCCCTGGGGACAGGGTCAGCGGCTACACCTTC. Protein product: CASSPGDRVSGYTF.

The CDR3 here is CASSLVDETQYF. The CDR3 DNA sequence: TGCGCCAGCAGCTTGGTAGACGAGACCCAGTACTTC. The chain uses TRBV5-1 and TRBJ2-5; D gene unclear. The CDR3 totals 12 residues. V gave up 0 bases and J gave up 5 bases, with 5 bases separating them. CDR1 and CDR2 from the germline V gene are SGHRS and YFSETQ.

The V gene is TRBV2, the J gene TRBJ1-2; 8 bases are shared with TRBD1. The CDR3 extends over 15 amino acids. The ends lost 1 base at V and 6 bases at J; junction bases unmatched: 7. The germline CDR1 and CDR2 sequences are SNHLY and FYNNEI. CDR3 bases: TGTGCCAGCAGTGAAGGGACAGGGAATTCGAATGGCTACACCTTC. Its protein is CASSEGTGNSNGYTF.

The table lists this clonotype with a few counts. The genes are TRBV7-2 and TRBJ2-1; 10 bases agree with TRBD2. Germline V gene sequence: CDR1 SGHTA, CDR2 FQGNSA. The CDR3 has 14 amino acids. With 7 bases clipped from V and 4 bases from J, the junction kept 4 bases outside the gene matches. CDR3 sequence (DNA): TGTGCCAGCACCCGGACTAGCGGATACAATGAGCAGTTCTTC. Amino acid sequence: CASTRTSGYNEQFF.

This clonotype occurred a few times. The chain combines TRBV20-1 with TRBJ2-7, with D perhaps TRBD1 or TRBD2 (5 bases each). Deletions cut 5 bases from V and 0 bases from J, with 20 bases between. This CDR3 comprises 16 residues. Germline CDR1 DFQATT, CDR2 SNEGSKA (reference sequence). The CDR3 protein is CSALTVKGPISYEQYF. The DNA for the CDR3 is TGCAGTGCTCTTACCGTCAAGGGACCTATCTCCTACGAGCAGTACTTC.

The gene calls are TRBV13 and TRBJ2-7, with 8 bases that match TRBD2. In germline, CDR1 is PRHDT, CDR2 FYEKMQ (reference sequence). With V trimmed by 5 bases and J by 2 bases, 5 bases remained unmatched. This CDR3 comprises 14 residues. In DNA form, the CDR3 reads TGTGCCAGCAGCCGGGGGGGAAAAACCTACGAGCAGTACTTC. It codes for CASSRGGKTYEQYF.

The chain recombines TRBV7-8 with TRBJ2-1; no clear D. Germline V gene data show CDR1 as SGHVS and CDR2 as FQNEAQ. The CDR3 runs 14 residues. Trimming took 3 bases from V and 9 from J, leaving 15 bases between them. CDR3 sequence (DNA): TGTGCCAGCAGCTTTTCTGGGGAATTGAGTGAGCAGTTCTTC. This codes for CASSFSGELSEQFF.

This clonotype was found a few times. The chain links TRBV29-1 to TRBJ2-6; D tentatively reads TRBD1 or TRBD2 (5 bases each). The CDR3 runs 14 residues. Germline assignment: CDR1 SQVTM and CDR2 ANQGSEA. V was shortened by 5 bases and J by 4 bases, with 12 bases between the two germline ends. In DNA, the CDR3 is TGCAGCGTTACCCAAGGGGAGGGGGCCAACGTCCTGACTTTC. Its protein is CSVTQGEGANVLTF.

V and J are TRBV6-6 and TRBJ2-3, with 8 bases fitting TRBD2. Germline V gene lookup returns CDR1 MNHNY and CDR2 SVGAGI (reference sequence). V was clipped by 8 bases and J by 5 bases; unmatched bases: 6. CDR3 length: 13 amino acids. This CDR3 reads CASAGRAGDTQYF. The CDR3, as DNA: TGTGCCAGCGCCGGGAGGGCCGGAGATACGCAGTATTTT.

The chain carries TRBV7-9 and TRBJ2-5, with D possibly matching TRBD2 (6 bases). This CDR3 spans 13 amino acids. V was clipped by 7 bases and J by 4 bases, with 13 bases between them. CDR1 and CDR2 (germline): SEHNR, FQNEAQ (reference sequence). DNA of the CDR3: TGTGCCAGCATACGCGGGGATCGAGAGACCCAGTACTTC. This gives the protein CASIRGDRETQYF.

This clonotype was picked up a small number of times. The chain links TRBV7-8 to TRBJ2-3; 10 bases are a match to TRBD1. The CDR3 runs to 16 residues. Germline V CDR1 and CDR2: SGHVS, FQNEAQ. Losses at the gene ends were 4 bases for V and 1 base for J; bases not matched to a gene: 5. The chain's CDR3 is CASSWGQGKGTDTQYF. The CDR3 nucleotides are TGTGCCAGCAGCTGGGGACAGGGGAAGGGCACAGATACGCAGTATTTT.

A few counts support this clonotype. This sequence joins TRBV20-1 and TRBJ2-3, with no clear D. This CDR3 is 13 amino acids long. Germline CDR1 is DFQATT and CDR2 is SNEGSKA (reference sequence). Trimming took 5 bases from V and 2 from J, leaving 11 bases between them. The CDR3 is CSAPHGITDTQYF. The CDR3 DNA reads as TGCAGTGCTCCACATGGTATCACAGATACGCAGTATTTT.

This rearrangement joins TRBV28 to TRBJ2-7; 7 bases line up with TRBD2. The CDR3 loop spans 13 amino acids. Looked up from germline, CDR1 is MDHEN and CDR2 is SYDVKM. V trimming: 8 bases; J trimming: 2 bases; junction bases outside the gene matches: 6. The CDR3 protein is CASGAGLAYEQYF. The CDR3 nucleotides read TGTGCCAGCGGAGCGGGATTAGCCTACGAGCAGTACTTC. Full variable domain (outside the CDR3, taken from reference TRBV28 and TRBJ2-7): DVKVTQSSRYLVKRTGEKVFLECVQDMDHENMFWYRQDPGLGLRLIYFSYDVKMKEKGDIPEGYSVSREKKERFSLILESASTNQTSMYLCASGAGLAYEQYFGPGTRLTVT.

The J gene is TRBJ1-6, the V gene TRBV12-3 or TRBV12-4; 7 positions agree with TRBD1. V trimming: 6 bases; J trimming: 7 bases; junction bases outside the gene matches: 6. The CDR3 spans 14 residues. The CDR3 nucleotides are TGTGCCAGCAGCCAGGGGGGATGGAATTCACCCCTCCACTTT. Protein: CASSQGGWNSPLHF.

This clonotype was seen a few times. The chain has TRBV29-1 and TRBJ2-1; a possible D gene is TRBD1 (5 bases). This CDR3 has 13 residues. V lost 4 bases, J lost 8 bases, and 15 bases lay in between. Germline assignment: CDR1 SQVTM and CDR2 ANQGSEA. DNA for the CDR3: TGCAGCGTTGTGGGGCAGAATCGGGATGAGCAGTTCTTC. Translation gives CSVVGQNRDEQFF.